The next 21 T cell receptor beta chains were all read from a single sample in a study of T cell repertoires in cytomegalovirus infection. Using its own MiXCR run on the reads, TCRdb lists one record per CDR3 protein. There are approximately 500,000 distinct CDR3 sequences in the sample; approximately 25% occur only once, and roughly an eighth lies in the top ten. The specimen sequenced was PBMCs. The receptors were sampled from a human donor in good health (CMV status not recorded). Some clones in this sample may be carry-over from other donors' samples.

This rearrangement joins TRBV29-1 to TRBJ2-3, with unresolved D. V gave up 5 bases and J gave up 1 base, with 10 bases separating them. CDR3 size: 13 residues. Germline-derived CDR1 and CDR2 are SQVTM and ANQGSEA. CDR3 amino acids: CSVFIWGTDTQYF. The CDR3 DNA sequence: TGCAGCGTTTTTATTTGGGGCACAGATACGCAGTATTTT.

This clonotype was detected many times. J is TRBJ2-3 and V is TRBV18; D gene ambiguous. V was shortened by 8 bases and J by 6 bases, with 12 bases between the two germline ends. The CDR3 covers 12 residues. Germline V gives CDR1 KGHSH, CDR2 LQKENI. CDR3 nucleotide sequence: TGTGCCAGCAGCCCTCGGTCGGATACGCAGTATTTT. Its translation: CASSPRSDTQYF.

This clonotype was found a few times. The rearrangement joins TRBV24-1 to TRBJ2-1, with D perhaps TRBD1 (6 bases). V lost 5 bases and J lost 7, with 11 bases in between. The germline V gene has CDR1 KGHDR and CDR2 SFDVKD. The CDR3 is 13 residues long. The CDR3 sequence: CATSGGPRNEQFF. CDR3 DNA sequence: TGTGCCACCAGTGGGGGGCCCAGGAATGAGCAGTTCTTC.

The gene calls are TRBV29-1 and TRBJ1-2; TRBD1 matches at 11 bases. This CDR3 is 13 amino acids long. The V and J ends lost 4 bases and 7 bases, in that order; junction bases with no gene match: 5. Germline V lookup: CDR1 SQVTM, CDR2 ANQGSEA. The CDR3 nucleotides read TGCAGCGTTGGCACCGGGACAGGGGGTGGCTACACCTTC. This translates into CSVGTGTGGGYTF.

This clonotype was counted between two and nine times. The chain links TRBV24-1 to TRBJ2-7; 8 positions agree with TRBD1. Germline V gene sequence: CDR1 KGHDR, CDR2 SFDVKD. The CDR3 spans 15 residues. V lost 3 bases to trimming and J lost 2 bases; unmatched junction nucleotides: 5. The CDR3 is CATSDPGGAPYEQYV. The CDR3 DNA reads as TGTGCCACCAGTGATCCAGGGGGCGCCCCCTACGAGCAGTACGTC.

This rearrangement joins TRBV29-1 to TRBJ1-1; D is undetermined. Germline V gives CDR1 SQVTM, CDR2 ANQGSEA. CDR3 length equals 11 residues. Trimming pared 3 bases from V and 6 bases from J, leaving 8 bases between. CDR3 loop: CSVEIDAEAFF. The CDR3 DNA reads as TGCAGCGTTGAGATCGACGCTGAAGCTTTCTTT.

This clonotype came up a few times. This chain uses TRBV7-2 with TRBJ2-1; TRBD2 matches at 12 bases. The germline CDR1 and CDR2 sequences are SGHTA and FQGNSA. V shed 6 bases and J 9 bases; nucleotides not matched to a gene: 15. The CDR3 extends over 17 amino acids. The CDR3 coding sequence is TGTGCCAGCAGAAAAGGGGCCCTAGCGGGAGGGCATAGTGAGCAGTTCTTC. It translates to CASRKGALAGGHSEQFF.

The chain employs TRBV12-3 or TRBV12-4 and TRBJ2-7; D uncertain. The CDR3 sequence is 15 residues long. V lost 6 bases and J 5 bases, leaving 20 bases between the germline ends. This CDR3 reads CASSILTSPTHEQYF. In DNA, the CDR3 is TGTGCCAGCAGCATACTTACCTCGCCTACCCACGAGCAGTACTTC.

The J gene is TRBJ2-5, the V gene TRBV7-9, with D uncertain. CDR3 length equals 14 residues. V was cut by 3 bases and J by 1 base, with 9 bases left in between. Germline assignment: CDR1 SEHNR and CDR2 FQNEAQ (reference sequence). CDR3 region: CASSLGKSQETQYF. CDR3 sequence (DNA): TGTGCCAGCAGCTTGGGGAAAAGCCAAGAGACCCAGTACTTC.

This clonotype was counted a few times. The chain joins TRBV7-3 to TRBJ2-7; tentatively, D is TRBD1 (6 bases). This CDR3 has 15 residues. Germline loops: CDR1 SGHTA, CDR2 FQGTGA. V gave up 3 bases and J gave up 2 bases, with 14 bases separating them. The CDR3 DNA is TGTGCCAGCAGCTTTAGTCTAGGGGGACCCTACGAGCAGTACTTC. Translated: CASSFSLGGPYEQYF.

The rearrangement joins TRBV5-1 to TRBJ1-1; TRBD1 matches 9 bases. There are 15 residues in the CDR3. The germline V gene encodes CDR1 SGHRS and CDR2 YFSETQ. The V gene end was trimmed by 1 base and the J gene end by 4 bases; junction bases not matched to a gene: 5. The CDR3 reads CASSLPGQGATEAFF. CDR3 sequence (DNA): TGCGCCAGCAGCTTGCCGGGACAGGGTGCCACTGAAGCTTTCTTT.

There are a few counts of this clonotype. J is TRBJ2-2 and V is TRBV12-3 or TRBV12-4; D call uncertain. With 5 bases removed from V and 2 bases from J, the gap between germline ends came to 9 bases. The CDR3 length is 14 residues. The CDR3 DNA sequence: TGTGCCAGCAGTACCAGACACAACACCGGGGAGCTGTTTTTT. It translates to CASSTRHNTGELFF.

This clonotype was recorded many times. The chain recombines TRBV28 with TRBJ2-1; the D is unclear. The V gene's germline CDR1 is MDHEN and CDR2 SYDVKM. There are 12 residues in the CDR3. Trimming took 2 bases from V and 7 from J, leaving 6 bases between them. The CDR3 region is CASSLTPNEQFF. As DNA, the CDR3 is TGTGCCAGCAGTTTAACGCCGAATGAGCAGTTCTTC.

This clonotype was counted at least ten times. The chain recombines TRBV12-3 or TRBV12-4 with TRBJ2-2; D unclear. The CDR3 loop spans 13 amino acids. V was cut by 6 bases and J by 1 base, with 6 bases left in between. CDR3 sequence (DNA): TGTGCCAGCAGCTTAATGAACACCGGGGAGCTGTTTTTT. It encodes CASSLMNTGELFF.

This clonotype was counted a few times. The CDR3 region is CASSRYNSPLHF. CDR3 sequence (DNA): TGTGCCAGCAGCCGGTATAATTCACCCCTCCACTTT. This chain joins TRBV7-2 and TRBJ1-6; D not certain. Germline V gene sequence: CDR1 SGHTA, CDR2 FQGNSA. The length of the CDR3 is 12 residues. V was cut by 5 bases and J by 4 bases, with 3 bases left in between.

This clonotype was observed a handful of times. V is TRBV7-8 and J is TRBJ2-7, with a weak D call TRBD1 (6 bases). Germline V CDR1 and CDR2: SGHVS, FQNEAQ. This CDR3 has 14 amino acids. V lost 4 bases, J lost 3 bases, and 13 bases lay in between. CDR3 residues: CASSYGQPGYEQYF. The CDR3 DNA is TGTGCCAGCAGCTATGGACAGCCCGGCTACGAGCAGTACTTC.

The V gene is TRBV27, the J gene TRBJ1-1; D unresolved. The CDR3 length is 13 residues. Germline CDR1 and CDR2: MNHEY and SMNVEV (reference sequence). V shed 2 bases and J shed 7 bases, with 11 bases lying between them. CDR3 coding DNA: TGTGCCAGCAGTTTAAGGACGGGAAATGAAGCTTTCTTT. Protein: CASSLRTGNEAFF.

V usage is TRBV20-1 and J usage is TRBJ1-2; D is ambiguous. Germline V gene data show CDR1 as DFQATT and CDR2 as SNEGSKA (reference sequence). Trimming took 4 bases from V and 8 from J, leaving 20 bases between them. There are 14 residues in the CDR3. The CDR3: CSAISNPVDGGYTF. The CDR3 region has the DNA TGCAGTGCTATCTCGAACCCGGTAGATGGGGGCTACACCTTC.

In this sample, this clonotype turned up a few times. The chain recombines TRBV4-1 with TRBJ2-6; D not certain. CDR3 length: 16 amino acids. CDR1 is MGHRA, CDR2 YSYEKL, per germline. The V gene lost 0 bases and the J gene lost 2 bases, with 8 bases spanning the gap. CDR3 sequence (DNA): TGCGCCAGCAGCCAAGATCTGATAGCTGGGGCCAACGTCCTGACTTTC. It codes for CASSQDLIAGANVLTF.

The chain carries TRBV12-3 or TRBV12-4 and TRBJ1-1, with D possibly matching TRBD1 (6 bases). This CDR3 spans 14 amino acids. The V and J ends lost 3 bases and 5 bases respectively, with 13 bases between them. The CDR3: CASSFSGATTEAFF. The CDR3, as DNA: TGTGCCAGCAGTTTTTCGGGGGCGACGACTGAAGCTTTCTTT.

This clonotype appeared many times. The chain is built from TRBV7-2 and TRBJ2-7; tentative D call: TRBD2 (5 bases). This CDR3 has 11 residues. Germline CDR1 SGHTA, CDR2 FQGNSA. Trimming left V 8 bases short and J 6 bases short, with 11 bases between. The CDR3 loop reads CASRLTSEQYF. The CDR3 DNA reads as TGTGCCAGCCGCCTTACTAGCGAGCAGTACTTC.